These 25 T cell receptor beta chains came from one sample sequenced in a study of CD8 T cells in ankylosing spondylitis (dated by TCRdb to about 2017). The library came from 5' RACE. The run used an Illumina HiSeq 2500. TCRdb took the public reads, trimmed them with fastp at Q25, ran MiXCR for clone calling and kept in-frame beta chains. CDR3 protein duplicates are merged, each entry listing the most common genes and DNA. Counted in this sample were about 89,000 distinct CDR3 sequences; 27% of them appeared once. The ten largest clones add up to less than 60% of the sample. Material for sequencing was blood, either unsorted or a sorted T cell fraction (not recorded which). The receptors here all came from a male donor with ankylosing spondylitis or in good health (not recorded which).

This clonotype was detected a few times. V and J are TRBV12-3 or TRBV12-4 and TRBJ2-1; TRBD2 aligns across 8 bases. The CDR3 is 15 amino acids. V lost 5 bases and J lost 2; bases outside the gene matches: 5. The CDR3: CASSATSGTYNEQFF. CDR3 sequence (DNA): TGTGCCAGCAGTGCAACTAGCGGTACCTACAATGAGCAGTTCTTC.

The chain has TRBV9 and TRBJ1-6; D remains ambiguous. Germline lookup yields CDR1 SGDLS and CDR2 YYNGEE. The CDR3 length is 15 residues. V lost 0 bases to trimming and J lost 7 bases, with 11 bases between them. In DNA form, the CDR3 reads TGTGCCAGCAGCGTAGCGGTGGCAGAAAATTCACCCCTCCACTTT. As protein: CASSVAVAENSPLHF.

The chain carries TRBV7-2 and TRBJ2-1, with 7 positions matching TRBD2. The CDR3 runs to 17 residues. Looked up from germline, CDR1 is SGHTA and CDR2 is FQGNSA. V lost 2 bases to trimming and J lost 7 bases; unmatched junction nucleotides: 14. CDR3: CASSLYYAGVMENEQFF. The DNA for the CDR3 is TGTGCCAGCAGCTTATATTATGCGGGAGTAATGGAGAATGAGCAGTTCTTC.

The CDR3 sequence is CATRHGTLNTGELFF. The CDR3 nucleotides are TGTGCCACCAGGCACGGAACACTGAACACCGGGGAGCTGTTTTTT. The chain recombines TRBV12-3 or TRBV12-4 with TRBJ2-2; D gene uncertain. V lost 10 bases to trimming and J lost 1 base, with 16 bases between them. This CDR3 comprises 15 residues.

This clonotype has a handful of counts. V and J are TRBV5-6 and TRBJ2-5; 8 bases are a match to TRBD2. This CDR3 is built from 16 residues. Germline-derived CDR1 and CDR2 are SGHDT and YYEEEE. V lost 2 bases to trimming and J lost 1 base; unmatched junction nucleotides: 7. The CDR3 DNA reads TGTGCCAGCAGCTTAAAACTAGCGGTGCCCCAAGAGACCCAGTACTTC. Residues: CASSLKLAVPQETQYF.

The rearrangement uses TRBV5-5 and TRBJ1-3, with D unclear. Germline CDR1 reads SGHKS; CDR2 reads YYEKEE (reference sequence). The CDR3 consists of 15 residues. The V end was cut by 0 bases, the J end by 0 bases, with 7 bases between. CDR3 in amino acids: CASSLVGSSGNTIYF. The CDR3 DNA reads as TGTGCCAGCAGCTTGGTGGGGAGCTCTGGAAACACCATATATTTT.

This clonotype was detected ten times or more. V gene TRBV5-1 combines with J gene TRBJ1-6; D not certain. There are 15 residues in the CDR3. The germline V and J ends were trimmed by 0 bases and 7 bases, with 11 bases remaining between them. CDR1 and CDR2 (germline): SGHRS, YFSETQ. The DNA for the CDR3 is TGCGCCAGCAGCTTGGCAGGCAGTTTCAATTCACCCCTCCACTTT. It is translated as CASSLAGSFNSPLHF.

The V and J genes are TRBV5-1 and TRBJ2-1; 12 nucleotides line up with TRBD2. Germline V gene sequence: CDR1 SGHRS, CDR2 YFSETQ. The CDR3 has 16 amino acids. V was clipped by 4 bases and J by 5 bases; unmatched bases: 7. CDR3 amino acids: CASSRTGLAGNNEQFF. The DNA of the CDR3 is TGCGCCAGCAGCAGAACGGGACTAGCGGGCAACAATGAGCAGTTCTTC.

This chain links TRBV7-9 with TRBJ2-5; D call uncertain. The CDR3 is 14 residues long. Trimming took 5 bases from V and 1 from J, leaving 11 bases between them. Germline CDR1 reads SEHNR; CDR2 reads FQNEAQ (reference sequence). CDR3 sequence: CASSPKTAQETQYF. CDR3 coding DNA: TGTGCCAGCAGCCCAAAGACCGCCCAAGAGACCCAGTACTTC.

This clonotype occurred a few times. One end of the junction does not line up with germline, which may come from a read error. The chain is built from TRBV5-1 and TRBJ1-1; 9 nucleotides match TRBD1. The CDR3 is made up of 14 amino acids. Germline V CDR1 and CDR2: SGHRS, YFSETQ. DNA of the CDR3: TGCGCCAGCAGGTTGGGGGACAGGGTTACTGAAGCTTTCTTT. It translates to CASRLGDRVTEAFF.

A few counts support this clonotype. The rearrangement joins TRBV18 to TRBJ2-1; 7 nucleotides line up with TRBD1. With 3 bases clipped from V and 7 bases from J, the junction kept 6 bases outside the gene matches. The CDR3 runs to 14 residues. Germline values: CDR1 KGHSH, CDR2 LQKENI. This CDR3 reads CASSPGQAGNEQFF. CDR3 DNA sequence: TGTGCCAGCTCACCTGGACAGGCAGGGAATGAGCAGTTCTTC.

This clonotype occurred a few times. The chain recombines TRBV20-1 with TRBJ1-1; maybe TRBD1 (5 bases). Between the trimmed V and J ends, which lost 0 bases and 4 bases, there was a span of 15 bases. CDR1 and CDR2 from the germline V gene are DFQATT and SNEGSKA (reference sequence). The CDR3 has 15 amino acids. CDR3 sequence reads: CSARDLKQEPTEAFF. The CDR3 DNA follows: TGCAGTGCTAGAGACTTAAAACAGGAACCCACTGAAGCTTTCTTT.

The sample holds one count of this clonotype. The chain combines TRBV6-5 with TRBJ2-3, with no clear D. The CDR3 has 14 amino acids. Trimming stripped 2 bases from V and 4 bases from J, with 10 bases between. From germline, CDR1 is MNHEY and CDR2 SVGAGI. CDR3 in DNA: TGTGCCAGCAGTTACGCTACCCGCCCAGATACGCAGTATTTT. Protein sequence: CASSYATRPDTQYF.

The sample holds many counts of this clonotype. The chain carries TRBV24-1 and TRBJ2-2, with 8 bases aligning to TRBD1. Looked up from germline, CDR1 is KGHDR and CDR2 is SFDVKD. This CDR3 is built from 14 residues. V shed 5 bases, J shed 6 bases, and the junction held 4 bases outside the gene matches. The DNA for the CDR3 is TGTGCCACCAGTGGTTCCAGGGGGCCCGGGGAGCTGTTTTTT. Residues: CATSGSRGPGELFF.

J is TRBJ2-5 and V is TRBV18, with D hard to call. V dropped 0 bases and J dropped 0 bases, with 5 bases sitting between them. This CDR3 has 14 residues. Germline CDR1 is KGHSH and CDR2 is LQKENI. This chain's CDR3 is CASSPPLNQETQYF. In DNA form, the CDR3 reads TGTGCCAGCTCACCACCGCTCAACCAAGAGACCCAGTACTTC.

This clonotype occurred a few times. The chain uses TRBV28 and TRBJ2-7; TRBD2 agrees at 10 bases. The trim removed 2 bases at V and 2 bases at J, leaving 12 bases unmatched. Germline CDR1 and CDR2: MDHEN and SYDVKM. The CDR3 is 18 residues long. In DNA, the CDR3 is TGTGCCAGCAGTTTACAGTCGCTAGCGGGGGCCTCCACCTACGAGCAGTACGTC. As protein: CASSLQSLAGASTYEQYV.

This clonotype was picked up a small number of times. This chain links TRBV5-1 with TRBJ2-3; 13 positions agree with TRBD2. The ends lost 4 bases at V and 3 bases at J; junction bases unmatched: 11. Per germline, CDR1 SGHRS and CDR2 YFSETQ. The CDR3 has 18 residues. The CDR3 here is CASSQLAGGPLLTDTQYF. CDR3 in DNA: TGCGCCAGCAGCCAACTAGCGGGAGGGCCGTTACTTACAGATACGCAGTATTTT. Looking up the rest from reference TRBV5-1 and TRBJ2-3 gives the full variable domain: KAGVTQTPRYLIKTRGQQVTLSCSPISGHRSVSWYQQTPGQGLQFLFEYFSETQRNKGNFPGRFSGRQFSNSRSEMNVSTLELGDSALYLCASSQLAGGPLLTDTQYFGPGTRLTVL.

The CDR3 DNA reads as TGTGCCAGCAGCGCTGGAGGGGCCAATCTTGGAGAGCCCCAGCATTTT. Its translation: CASSAGGANLGEPQHF. The genes are TRBV6-1 and TRBJ1-5; possibly TRBD1 for D (5 bases). Trimming stripped 6 bases from V and 8 bases from J, with 23 bases between. Germline V gene lookup returns CDR1 MNHNS and CDR2 SASEGT. The CDR3 contains 16 residues.

The CDR3 sequence: CASSKFPDGYEQYV. The CDR3 region has the DNA TGTGCCAGCAGTAAATTCCCCGACGGCTACGAGCAGTACGTC. The chain recombines TRBV28 with TRBJ2-7; D unresolved. This CDR3 has 14 residues. Between the trimmed V and J ends, which lost 5 bases and 3 bases, there was a span of 14 bases. The germline V gene encodes CDR1 MDHEN and CDR2 SYDVKM.

The V and J genes are TRBV5-6 and TRBJ2-7; D is perhaps TRBD2 (6 bases). The ends were cut back, 4 bases at V and 0 bases at J, with 17 bases in the middle. The germline V gene encodes CDR1 SGHDT and CDR2 YYEEEE. CDR3 size: 16 residues. The CDR3 coding sequence is TGTGCCAGCAGCAGTTACTACGCGGGGACCTCCTACGAGCAGTACGTC. It yields the protein CASSSYYAGTSYEQYV.

The chain joins TRBV12-3 or TRBV12-4 to TRBJ1-5; D unclear. The V end lost 3 bases, the J end lost 4 bases, and 13 bases lay between the germline ends. This CDR3 region has 15 residues. As DNA, the CDR3 is TGTGCCAGCAGTTTTATTTCAGGTCAGAATCAGCCCCAGCATTTT. This encodes CASSFISGQNQPQHF.

The chain joins TRBV7-2 to TRBJ2-1; 9 positions match TRBD1. This CDR3 comprises 15 residues. V dropped 3 bases and J dropped 4; count of bases not matched to a gene: 4. From germline, CDR1 is SGHTA and CDR2 FQGNSA. DNA of the CDR3: TGTGCCAGCAGCTTCCCAGGGACAGGGTACAATGAGCAGTTCTTC. Residues: CASSFPGTGYNEQFF.

This rearrangement joins TRBV12-3 or TRBV12-4 to TRBJ1-1, with TRBD1 as a possible D gene (5 bases). V was clipped by 5 bases and J by 5 bases, with 18 bases between them. This CDR3 is 15 amino acids long. This chain's CDR3 is CASSERTHRRTEAFF. The CDR3 nucleotides are TGTGCCAGCAGTGAGAGGACACACAGGCGGACTGAAGCTTTCTTT.

This clonotype was detected a few times. V and J are TRBV5-1 and TRBJ1-1, with D unresolved. The CDR3 runs 14 residues. The germline V and J ends were trimmed by 1 base and 0 bases, with 7 bases remaining between them. Per the germline V gene, CDR1 is SGHRS and CDR2 is YFSETQ. CDR3 coding DNA: TGCGCCAGCAGCTTGCCCCGTGTGAACACTGAAGCTTTCTTT. Encoded protein: CASSLPRVNTEAFF.

This clonotype showed up just a few times. The rearrangement uses TRBV7-3 and TRBJ2-2; no clear D. The V end was cut by 2 bases, the J end by 2 bases, with 9 bases between. The CDR3 consists of 15 residues. Per the germline V gene, CDR1 is SGHTA and CDR2 is FQGTGA. The CDR3 is CASSLGLINTGELFF. The DNA for the CDR3 is TGTGCCAGCAGCTTAGGCCTAATTAACACCGGGGAGCTGTTTTTT.